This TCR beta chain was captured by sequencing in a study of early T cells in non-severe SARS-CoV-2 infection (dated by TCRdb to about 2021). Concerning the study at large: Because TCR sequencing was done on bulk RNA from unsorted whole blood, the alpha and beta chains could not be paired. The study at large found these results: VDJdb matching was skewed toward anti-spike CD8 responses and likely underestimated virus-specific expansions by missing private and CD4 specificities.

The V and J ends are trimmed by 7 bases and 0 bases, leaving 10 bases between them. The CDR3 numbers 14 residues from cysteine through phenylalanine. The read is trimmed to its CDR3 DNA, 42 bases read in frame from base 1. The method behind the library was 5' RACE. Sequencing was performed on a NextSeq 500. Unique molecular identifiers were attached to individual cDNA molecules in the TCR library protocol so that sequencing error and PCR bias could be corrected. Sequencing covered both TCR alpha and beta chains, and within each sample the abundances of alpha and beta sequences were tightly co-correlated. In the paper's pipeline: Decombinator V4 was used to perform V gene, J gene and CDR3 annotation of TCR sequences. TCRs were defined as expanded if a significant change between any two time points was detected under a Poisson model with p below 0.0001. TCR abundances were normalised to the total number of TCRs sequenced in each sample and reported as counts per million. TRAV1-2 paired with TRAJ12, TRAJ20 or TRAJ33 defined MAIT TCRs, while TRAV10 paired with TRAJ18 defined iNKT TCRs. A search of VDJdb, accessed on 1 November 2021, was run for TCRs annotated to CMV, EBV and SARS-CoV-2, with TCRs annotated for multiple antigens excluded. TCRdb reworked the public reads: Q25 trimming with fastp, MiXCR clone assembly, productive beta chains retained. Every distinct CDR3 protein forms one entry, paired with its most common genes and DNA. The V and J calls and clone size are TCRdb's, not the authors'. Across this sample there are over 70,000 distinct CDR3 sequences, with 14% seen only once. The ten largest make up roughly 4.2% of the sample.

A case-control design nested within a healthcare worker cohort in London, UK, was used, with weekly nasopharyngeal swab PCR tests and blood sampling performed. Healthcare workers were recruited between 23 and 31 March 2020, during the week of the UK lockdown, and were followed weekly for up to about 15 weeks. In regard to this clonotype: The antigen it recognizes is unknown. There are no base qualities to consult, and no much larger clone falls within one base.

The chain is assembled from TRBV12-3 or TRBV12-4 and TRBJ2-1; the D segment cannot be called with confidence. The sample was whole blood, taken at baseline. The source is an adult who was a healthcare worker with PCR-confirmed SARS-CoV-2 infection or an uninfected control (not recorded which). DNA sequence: TGTGCCAGCATGGCTCAGACCTCCTACAATGAGCAGTTCTTC. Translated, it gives CASMAQTSYNEQFF.